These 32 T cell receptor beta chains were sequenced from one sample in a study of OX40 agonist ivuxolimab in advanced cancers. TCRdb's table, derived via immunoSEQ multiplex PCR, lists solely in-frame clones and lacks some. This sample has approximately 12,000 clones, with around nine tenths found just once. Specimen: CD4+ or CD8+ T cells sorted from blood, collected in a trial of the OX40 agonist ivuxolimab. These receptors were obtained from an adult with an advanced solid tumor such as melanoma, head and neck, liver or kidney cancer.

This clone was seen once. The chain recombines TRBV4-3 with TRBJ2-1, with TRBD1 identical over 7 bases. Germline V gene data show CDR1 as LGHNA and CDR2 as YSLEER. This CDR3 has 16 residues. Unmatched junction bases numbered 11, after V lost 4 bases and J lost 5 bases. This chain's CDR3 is CASSPAGTATDNEQFF. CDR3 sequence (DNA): TGCGCCAGCAGCCCGGCCGGGACAGCCACGGACAATGAGCAGTTCTTC.

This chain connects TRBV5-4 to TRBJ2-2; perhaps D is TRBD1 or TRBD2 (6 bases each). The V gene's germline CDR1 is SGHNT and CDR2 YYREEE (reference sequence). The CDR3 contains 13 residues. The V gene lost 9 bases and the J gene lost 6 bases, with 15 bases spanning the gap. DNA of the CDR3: TGTGCCACTGGGGGGCGCGGGGCCGGGGAGCTGTTTTTT. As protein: CATGGRGAGELFF.

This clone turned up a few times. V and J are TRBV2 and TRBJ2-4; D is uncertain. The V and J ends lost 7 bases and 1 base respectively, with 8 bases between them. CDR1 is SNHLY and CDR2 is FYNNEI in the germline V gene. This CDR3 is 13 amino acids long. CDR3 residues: CASNGVAKNIQYF. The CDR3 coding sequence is TGTGCCAGCAATGGGGTGGCCAAAAACATTCAGTACTTC.

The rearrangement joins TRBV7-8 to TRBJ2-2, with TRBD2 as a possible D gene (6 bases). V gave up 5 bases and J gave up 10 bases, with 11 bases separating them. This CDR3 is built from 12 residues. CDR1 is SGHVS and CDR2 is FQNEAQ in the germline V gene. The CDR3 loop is CASSPPGAELFF. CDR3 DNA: TGTGCCAGCAGCCCCCCGGGAGCGGAGCTGTTTTTT.

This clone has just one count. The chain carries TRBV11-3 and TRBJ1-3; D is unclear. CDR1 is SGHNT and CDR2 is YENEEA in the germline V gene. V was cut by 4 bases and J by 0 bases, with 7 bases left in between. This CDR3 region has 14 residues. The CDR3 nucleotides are TGTGCCAGCAGCTGGGCGTCCTCTGGAAACACCATATATTTT. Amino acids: CASSWASSGNTIYF.

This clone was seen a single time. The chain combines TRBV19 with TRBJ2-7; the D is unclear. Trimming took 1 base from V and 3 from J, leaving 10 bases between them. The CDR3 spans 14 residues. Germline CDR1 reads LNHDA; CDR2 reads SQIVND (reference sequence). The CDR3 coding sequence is TGTGCCAGTAGTATAGGTTCTAGTTTCTACGAGCAGTACTTC. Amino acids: CASSIGSSFYEQYF.

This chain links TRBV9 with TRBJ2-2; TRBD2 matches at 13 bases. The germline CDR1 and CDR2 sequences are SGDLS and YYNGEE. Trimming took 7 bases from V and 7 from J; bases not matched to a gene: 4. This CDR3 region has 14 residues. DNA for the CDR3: TGTGCCAGCGGGACTAGCGGGATGATCGGGGAGCTGTTTTTT. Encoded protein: CASGTSGMIGELFF.

As DNA, the CDR3 is TGTGCCAGCAGCGGGCGCAGCAATGGGGAGACCCAGTACTTC. Translated: CASSGRSNGETQYF. The chain combines TRBV9 with TRBJ2-5; the D is unclear. Germline V lookup: CDR1 SGDLS, CDR2 YYNGEE. V was cut by 3 bases and J by 5 bases, with 14 bases left in between. There are 14 residues in the CDR3.

As DNA, the CDR3 is TGTGCCAGCAGCCAATCTGGACTAGCGAAAGAGACCCAGTACTTC. Amino acids: CASSQSGLAKETQYF. The V gene is TRBV16, the J gene TRBJ2-5; 9 nucleotides agree with TRBD2. This CDR3 has 15 residues. The ends lost 0 bases at V and 3 bases at J; junction bases unmatched: 2. The germline V gene encodes CDR1 KGHSY and CDR2 FQNENV.

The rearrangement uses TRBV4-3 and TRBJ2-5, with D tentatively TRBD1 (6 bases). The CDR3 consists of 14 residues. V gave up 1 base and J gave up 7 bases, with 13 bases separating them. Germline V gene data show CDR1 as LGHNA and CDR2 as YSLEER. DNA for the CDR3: TGCGCCAGCAGCCAAGGTGGACAGTTAGGGACCCAGTACTTC. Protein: CASSQGGQLGTQYF.

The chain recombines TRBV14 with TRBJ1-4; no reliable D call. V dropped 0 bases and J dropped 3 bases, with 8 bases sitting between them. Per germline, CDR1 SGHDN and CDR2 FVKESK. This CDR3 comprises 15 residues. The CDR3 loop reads CASSQDSSSNEKLFF. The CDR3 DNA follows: TGTGCCAGCAGCCAAGACAGTAGCTCTAATGAAAAACTGTTTTTT.

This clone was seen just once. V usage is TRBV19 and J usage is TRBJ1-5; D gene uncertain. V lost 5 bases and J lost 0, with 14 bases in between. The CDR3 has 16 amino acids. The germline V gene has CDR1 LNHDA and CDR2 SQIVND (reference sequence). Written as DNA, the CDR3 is TGTGCCAGTAGTGACCAGCGGGGATATAGCAATCAGCCCCAGCATTTT. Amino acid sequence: CASSDQRGYSNQPQHF.

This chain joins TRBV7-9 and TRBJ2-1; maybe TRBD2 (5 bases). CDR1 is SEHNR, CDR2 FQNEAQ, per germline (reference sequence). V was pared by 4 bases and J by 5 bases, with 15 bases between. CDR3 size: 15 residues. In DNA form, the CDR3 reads TGTGCCAGCAGCTCTCCCGGGATTTCCCACAATGAGCAGTTCTTC. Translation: CASSSPGISHNEQFF.

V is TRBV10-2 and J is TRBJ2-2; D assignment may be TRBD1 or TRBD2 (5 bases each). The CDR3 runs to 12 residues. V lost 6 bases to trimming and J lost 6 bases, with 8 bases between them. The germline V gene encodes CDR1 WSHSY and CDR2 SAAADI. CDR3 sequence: CASREGPGELFF. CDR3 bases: TGCGCCAGCAGAGAGGGGCCCGGGGAGCTGTTTTTT.

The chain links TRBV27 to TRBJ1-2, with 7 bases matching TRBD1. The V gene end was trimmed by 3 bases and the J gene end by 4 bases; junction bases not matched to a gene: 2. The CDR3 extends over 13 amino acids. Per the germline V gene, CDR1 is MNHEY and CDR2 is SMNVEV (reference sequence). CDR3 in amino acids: CASSFGDSYGYTF. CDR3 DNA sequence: TGTGCCAGCAGTTTTGGGGACAGCTATGGCTACACCTTC.

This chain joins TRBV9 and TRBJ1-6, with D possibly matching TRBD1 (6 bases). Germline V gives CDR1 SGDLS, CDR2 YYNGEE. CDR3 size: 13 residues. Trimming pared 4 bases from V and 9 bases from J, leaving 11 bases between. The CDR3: CASSLRGGSPLHF. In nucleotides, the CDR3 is TGTGCCAGCAGCCTTAGGGGGGGTTCACCCCTCCACTTT.

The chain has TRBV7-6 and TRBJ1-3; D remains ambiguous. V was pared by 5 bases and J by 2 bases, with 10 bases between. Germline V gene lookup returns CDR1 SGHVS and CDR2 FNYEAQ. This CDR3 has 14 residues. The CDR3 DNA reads TGTGCCAGCAGCATGAAGGGAGCTGGAAACACCATATATTTT. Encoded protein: CASSMKGAGNTIYF.

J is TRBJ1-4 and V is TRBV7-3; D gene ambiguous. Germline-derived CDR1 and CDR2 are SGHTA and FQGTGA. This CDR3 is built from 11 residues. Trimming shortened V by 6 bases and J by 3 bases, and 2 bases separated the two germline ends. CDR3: CASSPNEKLFF. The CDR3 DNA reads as TGTGCCAGCAGTCCTAATGAAAAACTGTTTTTT.

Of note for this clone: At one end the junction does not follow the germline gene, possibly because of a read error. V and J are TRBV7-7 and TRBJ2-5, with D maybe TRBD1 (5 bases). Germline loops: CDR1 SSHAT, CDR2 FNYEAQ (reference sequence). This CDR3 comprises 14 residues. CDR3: CASSLAGYQETQYF. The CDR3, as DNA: TGTGCTAGCAGCTTGGCAGGGTACCAAGAGACCCAGTACTTC.

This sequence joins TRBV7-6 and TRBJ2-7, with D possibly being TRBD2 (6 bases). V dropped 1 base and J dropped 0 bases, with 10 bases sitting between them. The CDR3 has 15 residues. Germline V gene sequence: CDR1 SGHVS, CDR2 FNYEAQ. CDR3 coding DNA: TGTGCCAGCAGCTTAGGAGGGGAGGCCTCCTACGAGCAGTACTTC. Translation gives CASSLGGEASYEQYF.

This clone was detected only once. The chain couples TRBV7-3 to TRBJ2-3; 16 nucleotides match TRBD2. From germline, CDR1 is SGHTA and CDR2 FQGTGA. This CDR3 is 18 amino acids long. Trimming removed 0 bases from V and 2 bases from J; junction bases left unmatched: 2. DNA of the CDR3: TGTGCCAGCAGCTTAACGGGGACTAGCGGGAGGGCCACAGATACGCAGTATTTT. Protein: CASSLTGTSGRATDTQYF.

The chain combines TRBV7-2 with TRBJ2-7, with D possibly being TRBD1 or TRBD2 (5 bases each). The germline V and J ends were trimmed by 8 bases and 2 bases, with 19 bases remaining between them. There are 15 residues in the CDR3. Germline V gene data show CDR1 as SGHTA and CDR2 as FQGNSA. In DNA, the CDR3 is TGTGCCAGCGGGACGTGGGCATACGGTACCTACGAGCAGTACTTC. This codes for CASGTWAYGTYEQYF.

The CDR3 DNA reads TGTGCCAGCAGCTTTAGGACAGGGCTTAATTCACCCCTCCACTTT. The encoded protein is CASSFRTGLNSPLHF. The V call is TRBV7-9, the J call TRBJ1-6, with 8 bases identical to TRBD1. The junction had 4 bases not matched to a gene; V was cut back by 3 bases and J by 6 bases. This CDR3 spans 15 amino acids. Germline V gene sequence: CDR1 SEHNR, CDR2 FQNEAQ (reference sequence). The full variable domain, in which reference TRBV7-9 and TRBJ1-6 provide the parts outside the CDR3, is DTGVSQNPRHKITKRGQNVTFRCDPISEHNRLYWYRQTLGQGPEFLTYFQNEAQLEKSRLLSDRFSAERPKGSFSTLEIQRTEQGDSAMYLCASSFRTGLNSPLHFGNGTRLTVT.

The CDR3 protein is CATLQGPKGYTF. The CDR3 DNA reads TGTGCCACCTTACAGGGTCCGAAGGGCTACACCTTC. V and J are TRBV6-5 and TRBJ1-2; a weak D match, TRBD1 (6 bases). CDR3 size: 12 residues. The germline V gene encodes CDR1 MNHEY and CDR2 SVGAGI. V lost 10 bases and J lost 8, with 17 bases in between.

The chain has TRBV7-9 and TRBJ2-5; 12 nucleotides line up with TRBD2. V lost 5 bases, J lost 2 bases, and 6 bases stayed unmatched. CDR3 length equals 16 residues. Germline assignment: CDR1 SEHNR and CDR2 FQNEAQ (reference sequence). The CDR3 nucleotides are TGTGCCAGCAGCCCTACCGGACTAGCGGGGCAAGAGACCCAGTACTTC. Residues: CASSPTGLAGQETQYF.

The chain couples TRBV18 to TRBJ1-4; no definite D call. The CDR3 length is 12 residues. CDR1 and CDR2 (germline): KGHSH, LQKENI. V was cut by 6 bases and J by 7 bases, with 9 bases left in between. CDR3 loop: CASSPRGEKLFF. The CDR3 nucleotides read TGTGCCAGCTCCCCCCGTGGTGAAAAACTGTTTTTT.

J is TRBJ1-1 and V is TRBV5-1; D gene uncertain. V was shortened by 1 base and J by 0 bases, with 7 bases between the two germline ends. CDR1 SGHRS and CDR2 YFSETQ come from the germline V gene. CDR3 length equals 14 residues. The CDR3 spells CASSLIQMNTEAFF. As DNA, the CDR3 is TGCGCCAGCAGCTTGATTCAGATGAACACTGAAGCTTTCTTT.

As DNA, the CDR3 is TGTGCCAGCAGCGTAGGGCGGGGATGGGACAATGAGCAGTTCTTC. It specifies CASSVGRGWDNEQFF. The rearrangement joins TRBV9 to TRBJ2-1; TRBD2 might be the D (6 bases). V was cut by 0 bases and J by 5 bases, with 12 bases left in between. This CDR3 has 15 residues. The germline gives CDR1 SGDLS, CDR2 YYNGEE.

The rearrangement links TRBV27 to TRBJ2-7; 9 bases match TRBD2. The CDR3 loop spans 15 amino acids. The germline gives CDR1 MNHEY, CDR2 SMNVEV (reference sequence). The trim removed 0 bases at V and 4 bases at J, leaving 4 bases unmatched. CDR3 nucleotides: TGTGCCAGCAGTTTATCGGCGCTAGCGGGGTACGAGCAGTACTTC. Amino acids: CASSLSALAGYEQYF.

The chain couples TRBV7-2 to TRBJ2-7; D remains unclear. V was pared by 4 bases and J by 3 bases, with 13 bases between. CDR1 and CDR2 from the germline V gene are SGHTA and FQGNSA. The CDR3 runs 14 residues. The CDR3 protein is CASSSSTFLYEQYF. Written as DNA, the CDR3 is TGTGCCAGCAGCTCCAGCACCTTCCTCTACGAGCAGTACTTC. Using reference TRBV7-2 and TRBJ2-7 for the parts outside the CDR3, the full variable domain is GAGVSQSPSNKVTEKGKDVELRCDPISGHTALYWYRQSLGQGLEFLIYFQGNSAPDKSGLPSDRFSAERTGGSVSTLTIQRTQQEDSAVYLCASSSSTFLYEQYFGPGTRLTVT.

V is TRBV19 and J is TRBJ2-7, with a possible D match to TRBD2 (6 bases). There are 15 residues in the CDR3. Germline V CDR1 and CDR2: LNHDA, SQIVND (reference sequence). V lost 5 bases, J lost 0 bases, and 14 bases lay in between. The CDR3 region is CASSRTGLHSYEQYF. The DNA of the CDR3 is TGTGCCAGTAGTCGAACGGGACTCCACTCCTACGAGCAGTACTTC.

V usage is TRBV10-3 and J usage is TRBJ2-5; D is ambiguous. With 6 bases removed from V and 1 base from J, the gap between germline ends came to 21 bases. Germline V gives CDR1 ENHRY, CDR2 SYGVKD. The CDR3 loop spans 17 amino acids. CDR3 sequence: CAISQQTVFMGQETQYF. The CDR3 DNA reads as TGTGCCATCAGCCAACAGACGGTCTTTATGGGCCAAGAGACCCAGTACTTC.